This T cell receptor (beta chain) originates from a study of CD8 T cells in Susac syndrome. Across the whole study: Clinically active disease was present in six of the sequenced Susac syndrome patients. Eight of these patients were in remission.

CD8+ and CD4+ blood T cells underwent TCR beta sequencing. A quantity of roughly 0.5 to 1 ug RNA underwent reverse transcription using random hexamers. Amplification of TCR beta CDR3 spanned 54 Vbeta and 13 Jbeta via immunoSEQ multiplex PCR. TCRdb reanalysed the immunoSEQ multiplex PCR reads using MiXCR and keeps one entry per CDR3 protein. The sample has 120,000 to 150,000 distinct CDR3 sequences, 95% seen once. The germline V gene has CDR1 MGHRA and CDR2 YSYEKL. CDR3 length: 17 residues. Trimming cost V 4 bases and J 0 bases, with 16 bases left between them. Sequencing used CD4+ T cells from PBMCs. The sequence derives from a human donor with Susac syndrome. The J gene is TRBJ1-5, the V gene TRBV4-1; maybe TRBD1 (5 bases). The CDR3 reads CASSRGPFPYSNQPQHF. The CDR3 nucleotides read TGCGCCAGCAGCCGGGGACCTTTCCCGTATAGCAATCAGCCCCAGCATTTT.